The 8 T cell receptor beta chains below all came from one sample that was sequenced in a study of blood T cell repertoires in COVID-19. Sequenced by immunoSEQ multiplex PCR; TCRdb stores in-frame clones only, minus some. This table has 280,000 or so clones, approximately 85% appearing once. Specimen: PBMCs or T cells enriched from blood (not recorded which). Receptors originate from a man younger than 40 who had recovered from COVID-19.

The genes are TRBV9 and TRBJ1-2; 10 bases match TRBD1. Germline CDR1 is SGDLS and CDR2 is YYNGEE. With V trimmed by 5 bases and J by 5 bases, 9 bases remained unmatched. The CDR3 runs to 15 residues. The CDR3 region has the DNA TGTGCCAGCAGTCACGCCGGGACAGGGGTTTATGGCTACACCTTC. Translated: CASSHAGTGVYGYTF.

The chain employs TRBV4-2 and TRBJ1-2, with 10 bases lining up with TRBD1. J was trimmed by 7 bases and V by 1 base; bases with no gene match: 6. The CDR3 consists of 15 residues. Germline V lookup: CDR1 LGHNA, CDR2 YNFKEQ. Here the CDR3 reads CASSQGQGAFGGYTF. In DNA, the CDR3 is TGTGCCAGCAGCCAAGGACAGGGGGCGTTCGGTGGCTACACCTTC.

The chain recombines TRBV6-5 with TRBJ1-6; TRBD1 matches at 8 bases. The CDR3 is 14 residues long. Germline V gene sequence: CDR1 MNHEY, CDR2 SVGAGI. After removal of 6 bases from V and 10 bases from J, the junction contained 8 bases not matched to a gene. The CDR3 region is CASRNRGEGSPLHF. CDR3 DNA: TGTGCCAGCAGGAACAGGGGGGAAGGCTCACCCCTCCACTTT.

V usage is TRBV5-1 and J usage is TRBJ1-4; 9 nucleotides line up with TRBD1. The CDR3 length is 15 residues. J gave up 8 bases and V 0 bases, and 5 bases lay outside the gene matches. The germline V gene encodes CDR1 SGHRS and CDR2 YFSETQ. In nucleotides, the CDR3 is TGCGCCAGCAGCTTGGTACAGGGGGCAGGGGAAAAACTGTTTTTT. Its protein is CASSLVQGAGEKLFF.

The CDR3 spells CASSPRLAGGYEQYF. The CDR3 DNA reads TGTGCCAGCAGCCCCAGACTAGCGGGGGGTTACGAGCAGTACTTC. The genes are TRBV6-5 and TRBJ2-7, with 13 bases aligning to TRBD2. The germline CDR1 and CDR2 sequences are MNHEY and SVGAGI. J lost 4 bases, V lost 6 bases, and 6 bases had no gene match. The CDR3 is 15 residues long.

The rearrangement uses TRBV27 and TRBJ2-7, with D perhaps matching TRBD2 (5 bases). Germline assignment: CDR1 MNHEY and CDR2 SMNVEV (reference sequence). Trimming stripped 5 bases from V and 0 bases from J, with 14 bases between. The CDR3 consists of 15 residues. The CDR3, as DNA: TGTGCCAGCAGTCCAAGGACTGCGAGCTCCTACGAGCAGTACTTC. This codes for CASSPRTASSYEQYF.

The J gene is TRBJ2-1, the V gene TRBV7-9, with D perhaps matching TRBD2 (9 bases). This CDR3 is built from 14 residues. Germline V gene data show CDR1 as SEHNR and CDR2 as FQNEAQ (reference sequence). V was cut by 10 bases and J by 8 bases, with 21 bases left in between. This CDR3 is CATHRGTSWDEQFF. The CDR3, as DNA: TGTGCCACCCACAGGGGGACTAGCTGGGATGAGCAGTTCTTC.

V and J are TRBV14 and TRBJ1-1; 9 bases line up with TRBD1. This CDR3 has 12 amino acids. V gave up 4 bases and J gave up 10 bases; unmatched junction bases: 4. Germline V gives CDR1 SGHDN, CDR2 FVKESK. CDR3 sequence reads: CASSRDRVVAFF. The CDR3 DNA reads TGTGCCAGCAGCCGGGACAGGGTGGTAGCTTTCTTT.